This T cell receptor beta chain was found in a study of blood T cell repertoires in COVID-19. Study summary: Spain, Italy and the United States supplied samples that represented acute and convalescent COVID-19. T cells, B-cell-depleted T cells, or PBMCs provided the cDNA or gDNA that served as material.

The authors' processing: Cell counts per sample came from amplifying reference gene primers. The assay was immunoSEQ multiplex PCR, and TCRdb's table has in-frame clones only and misses some. Clonal size and the V and J genes are those of that table, whereas D and trimming came from the DNA. The sample lists roughly 200,000 clones, almost 90% seen once, with around 1.7% in the top ten. In the case of this clone: A junction end diverges from the germline sequence, so it may reflect a read error.

The sample taken for sequencing was peripheral blood. This receptor was identified in a man in his late teens or twenties with active or convalescent COVID-19.

CDR3 sequence (DNA): TGTGCCAGCAGTCTATCGGGGGGGCAGGGCACTGAAGCTTTCTTT. Translating it yields CASSLSGGQGTEAFF. This chain connects TRBV27 to TRBJ1-1; D is perhaps TRBD1 (6 bases). Germline-derived CDR1 and CDR2 are MNHEY and SMNVEV (reference sequence). The CDR3 spans 15 residues.